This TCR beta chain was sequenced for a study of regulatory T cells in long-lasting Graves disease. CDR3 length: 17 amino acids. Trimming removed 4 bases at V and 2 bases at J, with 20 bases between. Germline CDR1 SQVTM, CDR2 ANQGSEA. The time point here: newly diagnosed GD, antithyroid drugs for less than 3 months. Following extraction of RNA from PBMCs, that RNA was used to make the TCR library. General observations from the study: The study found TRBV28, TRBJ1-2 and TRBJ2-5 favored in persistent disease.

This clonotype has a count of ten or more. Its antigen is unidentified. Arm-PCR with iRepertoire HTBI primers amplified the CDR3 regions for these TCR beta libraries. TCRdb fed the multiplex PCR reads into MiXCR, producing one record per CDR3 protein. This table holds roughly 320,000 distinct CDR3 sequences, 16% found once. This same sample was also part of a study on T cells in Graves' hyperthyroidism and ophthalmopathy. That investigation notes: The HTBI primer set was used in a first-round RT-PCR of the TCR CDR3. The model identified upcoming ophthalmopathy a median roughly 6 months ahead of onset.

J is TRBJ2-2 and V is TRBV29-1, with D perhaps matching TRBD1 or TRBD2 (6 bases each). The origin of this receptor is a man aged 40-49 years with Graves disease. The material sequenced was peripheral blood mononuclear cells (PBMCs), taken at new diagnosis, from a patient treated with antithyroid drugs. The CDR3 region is CSVGGTSGSHNTGELFF. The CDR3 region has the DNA TGCAGCGTTGGCGGGACATCGGGGTCCCATAACACCGGGGAGCTGTTTTTT.